This T cell receptor beta chain was recovered during a study of OX40 agonist ivuxolimab in advanced cancers. Regarding the research as a whole: Ivuxolimab was an agonistic, fully human IgG2 monoclonal antibody directed against OX40 (CD134), a costimulatory receptor. Intravenous ivuxolimab was administered to patients every 2 weeks at six dose levels: 0.01, 0.1, 0.3, 1.5, 3 and 10 mg/kg. Among the roughly 52 dose-escalation patients, some 20 had hepatocellular carcinoma, 15 or so melanoma, 9 renal cell carcinoma and 9 head and neck cancer. In the dose-escalation cohort, roughly 82% of patients were male, and the mean age was 60 years with a range of about 20 to 90. Patients were allowed to have had prior anti-PD-1, anti-PD-L1 or anti-CTLA-4 therapy, and less than 45% of the dose-escalation patients had previously received checkpoint inhibitors. Partial responses occurred in three dose-escalation patients: two with cutaneous melanoma and one with hepatocellular carcinoma. The purpose of peripheral TCRbeta sequencing was to test whether ivuxolimab changed TCR sequence diversity and led to clonal T-cell expansion. The paper reports the monotherapy dose-escalation portion (N of about 47 patients) of the phase I ivuxolimab trial.

On the study overall, not on this receptor specifically: After ivuxolimab, more expanded clones were found on average in CD8+ T cells than in CD4+ T cells. Low levels of normalized T-cell clonal expansion were also seen in some patients who did not respond. The antigen specificity of the peripheral T cells that underwent clonal expansion was not determined. In the 0.1-3.0 mg/kg groups, partial responders had among the lowest normalized peripheral clonal expansion, particularly in CD8+ T cells. At doses from 0.1 to 3.0 mg/kg, clonal expansion was seen in both CD4+ and CD8+ blood T cells between baseline and week 6.

Including the terminal cysteine and phenylalanine, the CDR3 comprises 14 residues. Only the CDR3 DNA is retained, 42 bases long and in frame from the first base. Trimming at the junction amounts to 5 bases on V and 0 bases on J, and the germline ends lie 10 bases apart. The germline V gene specifies SNHLY as CDR1 and FYNNEI as CDR2. The trial excluded patients who had a history of autoimmune disease or who were on systemic immunosuppression. Peripheral blood for TCR sequencing was drawn from every dose cohort at baseline, at cycle 4 day 1 and at cycle 7 day 1. Samples came from an open-label, multicenter, first-in-human phase I dose-escalation trial of ivuxolimab. Adults with locally advanced or metastatic head and neck squamous cell, hepatocellular, melanoma or renal cell carcinoma were enrolled in the trial. CD4+ and CD8+ T cells were sorted separately from peripheral blood before TCR sequencing.

In the case of this clone: Which antigen it targets is not known. Per-nucleotide qualities are absent, and no much larger clonotype sits a single base away.

To sequence the TCRbeta CDR3 region, genomic DNA was isolated from the sorted cells. The immunoSEQ Assay was used for sequencing of TCRbeta CDR3 regions. TCRdb retrieved this table from immuneACCESS and kept in-frame rearrangements only. Not all clones are present; in checked studies, unresolved V genes account for under half, and no reason is known for the remainder. This sample holds fewer than 25,000 clones; around 80% were observed only once. 20% to 30% of the sample goes to the ten largest clones. The chain links TRBV2 with TRBJ1-1; possibly the D gene is TRBD1, per 6 matching bases. Sequenced here: CD4+ or CD8+ T cells sorted from blood, sampled in a trial of the OX40 agonist ivuxolimab. The sequence was obtained from an adult with an advanced solid tumor such as melanoma, head and neck, liver or kidney cancer. The nucleotides read TGTGCCAGCAGTTCGACAGGACTGAACACTGAAGCTTTCTTT. It encodes CASSSTGLNTEAFF.